Below, 12 T cell receptor beta chains from the same sample are listed, as sequenced in a study of cytomegalovirus exposure and HLA in healthy donors. 13 Jbeta primers and 60 Vbeta primers were used for the PCR. Sequencing was performed with immunoSEQ multiplex PCR; in TCRdb, only in-frame clones are kept and a portion is missing. The data hold 160,000 or so clones, with approximately 83% observed a single time. The source material was PBMCs. The receptors originated from a woman younger than 30 in good health and CMV-seronegative.

The chain is built from TRBV7-2 and TRBJ2-7; the D gene is possibly TRBD1 (5 bases). Trimming pared 1 base from V and 2 bases from J, leaving 15 bases between. There are 16 residues in the CDR3. The V gene's germline CDR1 is SGHTA and CDR2 FQGNSA. This CDR3 reads CASSLGAGPRTYEQYF. The CDR3 DNA sequence: TGTGCCAGCAGCTTAGGTGCAGGGCCGAGGACCTACGAGCAGTACTTC.

V and J are TRBV5-1 and TRBJ1-4, with TRBD1 identical over 11 bases. CDR3 length: 15 amino acids. Trimming cost V 2 bases and J 7 bases; bases outside gene matches: 4. The V gene's germline CDR1 is SGHRS and CDR2 YFSETQ. This CDR3 reads CASSLSGTGGEKLFF. CDR3 nucleotides: TGCGCCAGCAGCTTATCCGGGACAGGGGGTGAAAAACTGTTTTTT. Based on the CDR3 plus reference TRBV5-1 and TRBJ1-4, the full variable domain is KAGVTQTPRYLIKTRGQQVTLSCSPISGHRSVSWYQQTPGQGLQFLFEYFSETQRNKGNFPGRFSGRQFSNSRSEMNVSTLELGDSALYLCASSLSGTGGEKLFFGSGTQLSVL.

In its sample, this clone was seen once. The rearrangement joins TRBV27 to TRBJ2-5; 11 nucleotides match TRBD1. CDR3 length: 16 amino acids. The J segment lost 5 bases and the V segment lost 5 bases, leaving 10 bases of the junction unmatched. Per the germline V gene, CDR1 is MNHEY and CDR2 is SMNVEV (reference sequence). The CDR3 bases are TGTGCCAGCAGTACAGGACAGGGGGCGCTTCTCGAGACCCAGTACTTC. Translation: CASSTGQGALLETQYF.

The chain couples TRBV29-1 to TRBJ2-7; perhaps TRBD2 as D (6 bases). The CDR3 is 20 amino acids. Between the trimmed V and J ends, which lost 1 base and 3 bases, there was a span of 31 bases. Germline assignment: CDR1 SQVTM and CDR2 ANQGSEA. The DNA for the CDR3 is TGCAGCGTTGAAGTAGGGGCTCTGGCGTGGCGGGATCCAAAAAGCTACGAGCAGTACTTC. Its translation: CSVEVGALAWRDPKSYEQYF.

The genes are TRBV30 and TRBJ2-5; 9 bases match TRBD1. TRBJ2-7 explains the end of the DNA better; the J call may be wrong. Per germline, CDR1 GTSNPN and CDR2 SVGIG (reference sequence). The CDR3 has 15 amino acids. CDR3 sequence: CAWRGRQGVTYEQYF. CDR3 bases: TGTGCCTGGAGGGGTCGACAGGGGGTTACCTACGAGCAGTACTTC.

This clone was seen once. The rearrangement uses TRBV5-1 and TRBJ2-5; either TRBD1 or TRBD2 may fit D (7 bases each). Germline V lookup: CDR1 SGHRS, CDR2 YFSETQ. This CDR3 spans 13 amino acids. V lost 8 bases to trimming and J lost 3 bases, with 14 bases between them. The CDR3 nucleotides are TGCGCCAGTAGCAGGGGGGGAGAAGAGACCCAGTACTTC. Its protein product is CASSRGGEETQYF.

The gene calls are TRBV5-1 and TRBJ1-1; perhaps TRBD1 as D (5 bases). This CDR3 comprises 13 residues. Germline-derived CDR1 and CDR2 are SGHRS and YFSETQ. V lost 5 bases, J lost 5 bases, and 13 bases lay in between. CDR3 sequence reads: CASRSGPGTEAFF. For the CDR3, the DNA is TGCGCCAGCAGATCCGGACCAGGGACTGAAGCTTTCTTT.

The CDR3 DNA follows: TGTGCCAGTAGGCCCGGCGGGACAGGGGCGCTTAATGAAAAACTGTTTTTT. It translates to CASRPGGTGALNEKLFF. The chain carries TRBV19 and TRBJ1-4, with 10 bases identical to TRBD1. Germline CDR1 LNHDA, CDR2 SQIVND (reference sequence). The CDR3 length is 17 residues. With V trimmed by 6 bases and J by 4 bases, 11 bases remained unmatched.

V is TRBV30 and J is TRBJ2-3; 8 bases line up with TRBD1. The germline CDR1 and CDR2 sequences are GTSNPN and SVGIG (reference sequence). The CDR3 extends over 13 amino acids. V trimming: 7 bases; J trimming: 6 bases; junction bases outside the gene matches: 9. CDR3 in amino acids: CASGHRDRDTQYF. In DNA, the CDR3 is TGTGCCTCGGGACACAGGGACAGGGATACGCAGTATTTT.

This clone turned up a few times. The chain has TRBV5-1 and TRBJ2-6, with a tentative D call TRBD1 (5 bases). V dropped 3 bases and J dropped 0 bases, with 7 bases sitting between them. The germline gives CDR1 SGHRS, CDR2 YFSETQ. The CDR3 totals 15 residues. The CDR3 is CASSSGSSGANVLTF. The CDR3 DNA is TGCGCCAGCAGCTCAGGGTCCTCTGGGGCCAACGTCCTGACTTTC. Variable domain in full (rest from reference TRBV5-1 and TRBJ2-6): KAGVTQTPRYLIKTRGQQVTLSCSPISGHRSVSWYQQTPGQGLQFLFEYFSETQRNKGNFPGRFSGRQFSNSRSEMNVSTLELGDSALYLCASSSGSSGANVLTFGAGSRLTVL.

V gene TRBV15 combines with J gene TRBJ1-4, with D hard to call. CDR1 and CDR2 (germline): LNHNV, YYDKDF (reference sequence). The CDR3 is 14 residues long. Trimming cost V 1 base and J 4 bases, with 7 bases left between them. The CDR3 spells CATSRVYSNEKLFF. In DNA, the CDR3 is TGTGCCACCAGCAGAGTTTATAGTAATGAAAAACTGTTTTTT.

A remark on this clone: The junction shows a germline mismatch at one end, possibly a read error. The chain carries TRBV5-1 and TRBJ1-3; D remains unclear. CDR1 and CDR2 from the germline V gene are SGHRS and YFSETQ. The CDR3 loop spans 15 amino acids. The DNA for the CDR3 is TGCGCCAGCAGCATGGACGGCGCCGGAGGAAACACCATACATTTT. This gives the protein CASSMDGAGGNTIHF. Complete variable domain (other parts from reference TRBV5-1 and TRBJ1-3): KAGVTQTPRYLIKTRGQQVTLSCSPISGHRSVSWYQQTPGQGLQFLFEYFSETQRNKGNFPGRFSGRQFSNSRSEMNVSTLELGDSALYLCASSMDGAGGNTIHFGEGSWLTVV.